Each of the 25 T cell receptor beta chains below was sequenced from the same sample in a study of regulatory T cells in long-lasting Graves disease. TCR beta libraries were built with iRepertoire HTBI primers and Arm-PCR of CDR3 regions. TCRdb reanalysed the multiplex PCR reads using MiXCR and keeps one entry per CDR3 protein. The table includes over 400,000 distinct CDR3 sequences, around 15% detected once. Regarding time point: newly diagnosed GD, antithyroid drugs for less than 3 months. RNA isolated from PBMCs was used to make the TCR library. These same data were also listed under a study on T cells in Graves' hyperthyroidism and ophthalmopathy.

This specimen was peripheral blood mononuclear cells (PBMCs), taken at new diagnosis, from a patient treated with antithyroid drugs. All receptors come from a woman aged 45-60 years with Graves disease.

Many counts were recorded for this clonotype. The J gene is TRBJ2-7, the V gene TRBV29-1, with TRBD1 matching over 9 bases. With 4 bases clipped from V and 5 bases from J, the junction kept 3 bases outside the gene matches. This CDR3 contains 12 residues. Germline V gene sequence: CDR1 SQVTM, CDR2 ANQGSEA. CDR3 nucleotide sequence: TGCAGCGTTGGGGACAGGGTGGACGAGCAGTACTTC. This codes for CSVGDRVDEQYF.

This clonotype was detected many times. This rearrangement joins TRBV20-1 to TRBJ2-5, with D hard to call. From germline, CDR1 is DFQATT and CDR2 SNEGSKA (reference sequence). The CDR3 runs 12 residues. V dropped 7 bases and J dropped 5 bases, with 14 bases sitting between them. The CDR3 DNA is TGCAGTGGACCAAGCGCCGGGGAGACCCAGTACTTC. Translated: CSGPSAGETQYF.

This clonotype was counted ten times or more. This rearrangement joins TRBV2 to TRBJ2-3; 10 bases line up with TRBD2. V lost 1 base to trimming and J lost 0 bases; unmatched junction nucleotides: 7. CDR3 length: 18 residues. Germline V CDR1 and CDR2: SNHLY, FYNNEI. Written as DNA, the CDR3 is TGTGCCAGCAGTGAAGGCACTAGCGGGACTTACAGCACAGATACGCAGTATTTT. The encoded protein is CASSEGTSGTYSTDTQYF.

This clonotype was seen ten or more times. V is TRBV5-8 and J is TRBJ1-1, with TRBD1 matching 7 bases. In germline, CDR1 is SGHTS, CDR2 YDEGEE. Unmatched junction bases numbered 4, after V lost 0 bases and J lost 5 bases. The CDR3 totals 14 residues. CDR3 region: CASSLGQGTTEAFF. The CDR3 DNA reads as TGTGCCAGCAGCTTGGGACAGGGAACTACTGAAGCTTTCTTT.

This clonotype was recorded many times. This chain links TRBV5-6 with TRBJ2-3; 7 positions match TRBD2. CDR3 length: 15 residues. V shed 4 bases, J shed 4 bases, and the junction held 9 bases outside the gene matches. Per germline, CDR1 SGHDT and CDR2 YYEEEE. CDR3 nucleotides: TGTGCCAGCAGCCAAACTAGCGTTATGGCAGATACGCAGTATTTT. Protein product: CASSQTSVMADTQYF. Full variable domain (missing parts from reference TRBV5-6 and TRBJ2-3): DAGVTQSPTHLIKTRGQQVTLRCSPKSGHDTVSWYQQALGQGPQFIFQYYEEEERQRGNFPDRFSGHQFPNYSSELNVNALLLGDSALYLCASSQTSVMADTQYFGPGTRLTVL.

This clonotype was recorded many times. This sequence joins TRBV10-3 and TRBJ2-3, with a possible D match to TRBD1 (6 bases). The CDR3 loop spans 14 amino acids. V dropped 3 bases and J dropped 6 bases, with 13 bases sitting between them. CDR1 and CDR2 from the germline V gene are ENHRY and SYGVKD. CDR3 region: CAISELGDTDTQYF. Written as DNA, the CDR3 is TGTGCCATCAGTGAACTAGGGGACACCGATACGCAGTATTTT.

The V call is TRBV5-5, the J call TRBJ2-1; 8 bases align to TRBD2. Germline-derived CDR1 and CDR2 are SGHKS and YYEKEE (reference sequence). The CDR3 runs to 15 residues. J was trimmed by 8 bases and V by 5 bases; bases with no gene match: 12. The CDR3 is CASRPAGAASHEQFF. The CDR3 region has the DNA TGTGCCAGCAGACCAGCGGGAGCTGCCTCCCATGAGCAGTTCTTC.

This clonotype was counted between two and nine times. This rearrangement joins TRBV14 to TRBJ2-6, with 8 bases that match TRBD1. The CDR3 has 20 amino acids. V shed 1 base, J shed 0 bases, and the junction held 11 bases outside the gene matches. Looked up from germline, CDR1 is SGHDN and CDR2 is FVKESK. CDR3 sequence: CASSQGGRAGGDSGANVLTF. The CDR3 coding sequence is TGTGCCAGCAGCCAAGGAGGTAGGGCAGGGGGCGACTCTGGGGCCAACGTCCTGACTTTC. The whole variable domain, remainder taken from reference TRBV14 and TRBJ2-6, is EAGVTQFPSHSVIEKGQTVTLRCDPISGHDNLYWYRRVMGKEIKFLLHFVKESKQDESGMPNNRFLAERTGGTYSTLKVQPAELEDSGVYFCASSQGGRAGGDSGANVLTFGAGSRLTVL.

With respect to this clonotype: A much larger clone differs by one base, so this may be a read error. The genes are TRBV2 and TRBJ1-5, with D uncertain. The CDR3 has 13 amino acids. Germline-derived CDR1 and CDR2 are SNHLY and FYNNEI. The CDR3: CASSEREVQPQDF. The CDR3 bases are TGTGCCAGCAGTGAACGGGAGGTTCAGCCCCAGGATTTT.

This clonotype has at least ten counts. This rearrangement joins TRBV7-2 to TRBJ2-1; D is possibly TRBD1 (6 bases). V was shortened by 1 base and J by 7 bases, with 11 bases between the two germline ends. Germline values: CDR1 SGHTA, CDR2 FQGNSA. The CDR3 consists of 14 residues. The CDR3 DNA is TGTGCCAGCAGCTTAGTCGGCACAGGGAATGAGCAGTTCTTC. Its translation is CASSLVGTGNEQFF.

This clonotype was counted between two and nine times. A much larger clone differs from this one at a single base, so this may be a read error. The DNA for the CDR3 is TGTGCCAGCAGCCGACAGTATCAAGATACCCAGTACTTC. Translated, it gives CASSRQYQDTQYF. This rearrangement joins TRBV11-2 to TRBJ2-5, with TRBD1 as a possible D gene (5 bases). In germline, CDR1 is SGHAT, CDR2 FQNNGV. This CDR3 is built from 13 residues.

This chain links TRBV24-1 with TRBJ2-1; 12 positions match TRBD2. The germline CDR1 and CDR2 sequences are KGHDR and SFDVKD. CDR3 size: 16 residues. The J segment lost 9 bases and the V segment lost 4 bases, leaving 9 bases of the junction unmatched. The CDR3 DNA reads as TGTGCCACCAGTGAGCTACTGACTAGCGGGAGACGTGAGCAGTTCTTC. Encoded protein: CATSELLTSGRREQFF.

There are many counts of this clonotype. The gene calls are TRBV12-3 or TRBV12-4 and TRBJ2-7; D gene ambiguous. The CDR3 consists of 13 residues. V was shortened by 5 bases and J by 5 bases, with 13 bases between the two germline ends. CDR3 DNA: TGTGCCAGCAGTGCCAGCTGGGTTGACGAGCAGTACTTC. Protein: CASSASWVDEQYF.

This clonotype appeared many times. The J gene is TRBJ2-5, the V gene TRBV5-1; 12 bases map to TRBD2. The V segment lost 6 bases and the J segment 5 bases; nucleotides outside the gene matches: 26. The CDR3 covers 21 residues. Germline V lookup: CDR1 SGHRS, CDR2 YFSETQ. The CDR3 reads CASKSNWDLGLAGRAGETQYF. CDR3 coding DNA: TGCGCCAGCAAGTCAAATTGGGATCTTGGACTAGCGGGACGGGCTGGGGAGACCCAGTACTTC.

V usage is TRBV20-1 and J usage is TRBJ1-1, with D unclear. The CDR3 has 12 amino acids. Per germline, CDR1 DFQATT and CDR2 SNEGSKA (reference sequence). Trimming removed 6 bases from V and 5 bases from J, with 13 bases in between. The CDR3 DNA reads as TGCAGTGCCCCTCAAATCGGGACTGAAGCTTTCTTT. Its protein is CSAPQIGTEAFF.

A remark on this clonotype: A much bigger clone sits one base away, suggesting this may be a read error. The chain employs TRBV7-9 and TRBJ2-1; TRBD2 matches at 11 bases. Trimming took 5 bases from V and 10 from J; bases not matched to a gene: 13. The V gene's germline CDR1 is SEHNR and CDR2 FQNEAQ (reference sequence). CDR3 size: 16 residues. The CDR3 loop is CASSHPGSGRVYEQFF. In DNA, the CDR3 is TGTGCCAGCAGCCACCCAGGTAGCGGGAGGGTTTACGAGCAGTTCTTC.

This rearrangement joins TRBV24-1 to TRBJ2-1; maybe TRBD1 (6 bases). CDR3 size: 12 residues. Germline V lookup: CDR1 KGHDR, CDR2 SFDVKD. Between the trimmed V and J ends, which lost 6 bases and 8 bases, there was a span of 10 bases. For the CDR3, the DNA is TGTGCCACCAGTACAGGGTCGGATGAGCAGTTCTTC. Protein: CATSTGSDEQFF.

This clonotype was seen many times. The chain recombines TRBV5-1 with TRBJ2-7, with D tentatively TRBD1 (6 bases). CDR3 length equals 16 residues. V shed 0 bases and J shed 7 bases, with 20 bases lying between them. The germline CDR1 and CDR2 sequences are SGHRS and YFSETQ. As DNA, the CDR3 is TGCGCCAGCAGCTTGGTACAGGGAAGTGTACCTTGGGAGCAGTACTTC. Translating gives CASSLVQGSVPWEQYF.

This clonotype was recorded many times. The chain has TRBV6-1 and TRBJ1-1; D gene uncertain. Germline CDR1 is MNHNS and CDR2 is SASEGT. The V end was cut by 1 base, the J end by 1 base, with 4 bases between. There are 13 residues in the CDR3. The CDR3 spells CASSEVENTEAFF. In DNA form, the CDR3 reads TGTGCCAGCAGTGAAGTGGAGAACACTGAAGCTTTCTTT.

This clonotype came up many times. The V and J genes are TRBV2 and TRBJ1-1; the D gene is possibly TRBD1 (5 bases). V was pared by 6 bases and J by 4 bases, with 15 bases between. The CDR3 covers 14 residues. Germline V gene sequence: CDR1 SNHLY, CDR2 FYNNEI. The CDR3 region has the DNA TGTGCCAGCAGACCTCAGGGTGGTGGCACTGAAGCTTTCTTT. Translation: CASRPQGGGTEAFF. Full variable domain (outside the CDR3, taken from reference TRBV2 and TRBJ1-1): EPEVTQTPSHQVTQMGQEVILRCVPISNHLYFYWYRQILGQKVEFLVSFYNNEISEKSEIFDDQFSVERPDGSNFTLKIRSTKLEDSAMYFCASRPQGGGTEAFFGQGTRLTVV.

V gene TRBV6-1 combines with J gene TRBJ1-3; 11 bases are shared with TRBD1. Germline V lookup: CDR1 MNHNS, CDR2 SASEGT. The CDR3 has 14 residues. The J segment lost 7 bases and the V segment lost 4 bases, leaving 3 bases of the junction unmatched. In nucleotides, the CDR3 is TGTGCCAGCAGTGGCGGACAGGGGGCGAACACCATATATTTT. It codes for CASSGGQGANTIYF.

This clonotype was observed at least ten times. The CDR3 here is CASSFSGGLPPGGEQYF. Written as DNA, the CDR3 is TGTGCCAGCAGTTTTTCGGGGGGATTGCCGCCGGGAGGAGAGCAGTACTTC. The chain uses TRBV28 and TRBJ2-7; 7 bases fit TRBD2. The J segment lost 7 bases and the V segment lost 3 bases, leaving 18 bases of the junction unmatched. Germline CDR1 and CDR2: MDHEN and SYDVKM. The CDR3 length is 17 residues.

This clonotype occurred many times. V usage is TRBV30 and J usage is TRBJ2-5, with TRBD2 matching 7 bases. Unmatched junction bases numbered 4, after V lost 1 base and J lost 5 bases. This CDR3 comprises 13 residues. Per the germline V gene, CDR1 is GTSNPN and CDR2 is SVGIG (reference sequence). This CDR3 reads CAWSGSGTETQYF. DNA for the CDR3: TGTGCCTGGAGTGGAAGCGGGACTGAGACCCAGTACTTC.

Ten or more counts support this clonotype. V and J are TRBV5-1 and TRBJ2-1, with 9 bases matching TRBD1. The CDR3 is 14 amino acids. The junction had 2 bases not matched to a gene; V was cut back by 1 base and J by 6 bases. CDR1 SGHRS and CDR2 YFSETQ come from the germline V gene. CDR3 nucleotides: TGCGCCAGCAGCTTGCGGACAGGGGTCAATGAGCAGTTCTTC. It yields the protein CASSLRTGVNEQFF.

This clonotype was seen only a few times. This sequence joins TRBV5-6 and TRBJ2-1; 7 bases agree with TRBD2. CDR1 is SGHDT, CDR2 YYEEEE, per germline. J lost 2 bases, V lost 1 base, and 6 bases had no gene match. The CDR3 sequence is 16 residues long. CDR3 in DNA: TGTGCCAGCAGCTTGCGGGCGGGAGCCCCCTACAATGAGCAGTTCTTC. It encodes CASSLRAGAPYNEQFF.